A selection of T cell receptor beta chains follows, all from one sample in a study of blood T cells in healthy people across ages. TCRdb reprocessed the 5' RACE reads via MiXCR and lists one record per CDR3 protein. The sample yields about 540,000 distinct CDR3 sequences, around 24% seen once. These sequences were also reported in another study, on T cells of mothers and their children.

The sample comprised blood. The source of these receptors is a boy younger than 18 in good health. Both conserved end residues are part of each CDR3. D genes are given only for firm matches. Clone size is stated in some rows and not others, as once, few, many or a class when expanded.

D: .
size: .
V: TRBV13
J: TRBJ2-1
DNA: TGTGCCAGCGGTCAGCACGCCCGAAGTCCCTACAATGAGCAGTTCTTC
CDR3: CASGQHARSPYNEQFF

D: TRBD2
size: .
V: TRBV5-1
J: TRBJ2-1
DNA: TGCGCCAGCAGCCAGGGACTAGCGGGAACCGATGAGCAGTTCTTC
CDR3: CASSQGLAGTDEQFF

D: .
size: few
V: TRBV19
J: TRBJ1-5
DNA: TGTGCCAGTAGTGGGATCCTTGTGGGGAATCAGCCCCAGCATTTT
CDR3: CASSGILVGNQPQHF

D: .
size: .
V: TRBV6-2/TRBV6-3
J: TRBJ1-1
DNA: TGTGCCAGCAGCTTGGGGGGTTCACCGAACACTGAAGCTTTCTTT
CDR3: CASSLGGSPNTEAFF

D: .
size: .
V: TRBV29-1
J: TRBJ2-3
DNA: TGCAGCGCTGATCATAGCGGTGACGGGACGCAGTATTTT
CDR3: CSADHSGDGTQYF

D: .
size: .
V: TRBV28
J: TRBJ2-7
DNA: TGTGCCAGCAGTTATAGGACAGTCCCCACCTACGAGCAGTACTTC
CDR3: CASSYRTVPTYEQYF

D: .
size: .
V: TRBV7-9
J: TRBJ2-7
DNA: TGTGCCAGCAGCTTCCCGCAGGGGTCCTACGAGCAGTACTTC
CDR3: CASSFPQGSYEQYF

D: .
size: .
V: TRBV29-1
J: TRBJ2-3
DNA: TGCAGCGTTGAGCCCACCGAAGATACGCAGTATTTT
CDR3: CSVEPTEDTQYF

D: TRBD1
size: few
V: TRBV20-1
J: TRBJ1-2
DNA: TGCAGTGCCAGAGGGGACAGGGGGGACTATGGCTACACCTTC
CDR3: CSARGDRGDYGYTF

D: .
size: .
V: TRBV3-1
J: TRBJ1-6
DNA: TGTGCCAGCAGCCACCCGAAAGGGACACGGAGCTCCTATAATTCACCCCTCCACTTT
CDR3: CASSHPKGTRSSYNSPLHF

D: .
size: many
V: TRBV5-6
J: TRBJ2-7
DNA: TGTGCCAGCAGCCCCGGACCCAACTACGAGCAGTACTTC
CDR3: CASSPGPNYEQYF

D: .
size: few
V: TRBV4-2
J: TRBJ2-1
DNA: TGTGCCAGCAGCCAGGAACAGAGCTCCTACAATGAGCAGTTCTTC
CDR3: CASSQEQSSYNEQFF

D: .
size: .
V: TRBV9
J: TRBJ1-1
DNA: TGTGCCAGCAGGAGACAGGACACTGAAGCTTTCTTT
CDR3: CASRRQDTEAFF

D: .
size: few
V: TRBV7-8
J: TRBJ1-5
DNA: TGTGCCAGCAGCTATTTAATGGATGGCAATCAGCCCCAGCATTTT
CDR3: CASSYLMDGNQPQHF

D: TRBD1
size: few
V: TRBV30
J: TRBJ2-6
DNA: TGTGCCTGGAGCGGAGGACAGGGAAGACCTGGGGCCAACGTCCTGACTTTC
CDR3: CAWSGGQGRPGANVLTF

D: .
size: .
V: TRBV5-6
J: TRBJ2-7
DNA: TGTGCCAGCAGCACGGACCTCAGCTCCTACGAGCAGTACTTC
CDR3: CASSTDLSSYEQYF

D: .
size: few
V: TRBV10-3
J: TRBJ1-6
DNA: TGTGCCATCAGTGAGTCGCAGGTTTCACCCCTCCACTTT
CDR3: CAISESQVSPLHF

D: .
size: .
V: TRBV3-1
J: TRBJ2-5
DNA: TGTGCCAGCAGCTTGAACGAGGACCCACAAGGGACCCAGTACTTC
CDR3: CASSLNEDPQGTQYF

D: .
size: .
V: TRBV20-1
J: TRBJ1-1
DNA: TGCAGTGCTAAAAGGTATAGGGGGACTGAAGCTTTCTTT
CDR3: CSAKRYRGTEAFF

D: TRBD1
size: .
V: TRBV9
J: TRBJ2-7
DNA: TGTGCCAGCAGCGCCCAGGGGACGACCTCGGGACAGGGCTACGAGCAGTACTTC
CDR3: CASSAQGTTSGQGYEQYF

D: .
size: .
V: TRBV28
J: TRBJ2-5
DNA: TGTGCCAGCAGGTTCTCCATAATGAAGGGGAAAGAGACCCAGTACTTC
CDR3: CASRFSIMKGKETQYF

D: TRBD1
size: few
V: TRBV12-3/TRBV12-4
J: TRBJ2-7
DNA: TGTGCCAGCAGCACGACAGGGCCCCGCTCCTACGGGCAGTACTTC
CDR3: CASSTTGPRSYGQYF

D: TRBD1
size: few
V: TRBV6-1
J: TRBJ2-7
DNA: TGTGCCAGCAGCCTCACCTCAGGGGCAGGGGGCAGGTACGAGCAGTACTTC
CDR3: CASSLTSGAGGRYEQYF

D: TRBD1
size: few
V: TRBV15
J: TRBJ1-1
DNA: TGTGCCACCAGCATGGGACAGGGGATCACTGAAGCTTTCTTT
CDR3: CATSMGQGITEAFF

D: TRBD1
size: .
V: TRBV12-3/TRBV12-4
J: TRBJ2-7
DNA: TGTGCCAGCAGTTCCCGGGACAGCCAAGACTACGAGCAGTACTTC
CDR3: CASSSRDSQDYEQYF

D: .
size: few
V: TRBV7-2
J: TRBJ2-3
DNA: TGTGCCAGCAGCTCGGGCCTTAGAGCAGATACGCAGTATTTT
CDR3: CASSSGLRADTQYF

D: .
size: few
V: TRBV29-1
J: TRBJ2-7
DNA: TGCAGCGTTGATTGGATCTCCTACGAGCAGTACTTC
CDR3: CSVDWISYEQYF

D: .
size: .
V: TRBV27
J: TRBJ2-7
DNA: TGTGCCAGCAGTTTATCGTTTGGAGGGTCCTACGAGCAGTACTTC
CDR3: CASSLSFGGSYEQYF